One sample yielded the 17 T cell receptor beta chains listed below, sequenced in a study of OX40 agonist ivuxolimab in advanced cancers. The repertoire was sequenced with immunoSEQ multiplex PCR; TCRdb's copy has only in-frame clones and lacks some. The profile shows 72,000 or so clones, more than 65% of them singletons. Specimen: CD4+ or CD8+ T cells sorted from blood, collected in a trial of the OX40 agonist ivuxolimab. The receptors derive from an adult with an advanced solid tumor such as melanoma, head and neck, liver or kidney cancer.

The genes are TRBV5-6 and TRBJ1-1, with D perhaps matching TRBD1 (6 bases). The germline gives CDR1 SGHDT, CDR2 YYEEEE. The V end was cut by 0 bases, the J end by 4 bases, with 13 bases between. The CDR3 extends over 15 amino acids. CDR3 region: CASSLATGSGTEAFF. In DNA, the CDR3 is TGTGCCAGCAGCTTGGCTACAGGGTCGGGCACTGAAGCTTTCTTT.

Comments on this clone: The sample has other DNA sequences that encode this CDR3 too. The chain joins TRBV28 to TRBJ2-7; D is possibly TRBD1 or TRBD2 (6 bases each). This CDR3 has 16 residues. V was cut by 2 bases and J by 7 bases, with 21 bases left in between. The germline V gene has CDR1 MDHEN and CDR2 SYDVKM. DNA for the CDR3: TGTGCCAGCAGTTTAAGGGCGGGGCAGGGGACGGGGGAGCAGTACTTC. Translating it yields CASSLRAGQGTGEQYF.

The CDR3 region is CASSTSPGVALETQYF. The DNA of the CDR3 is TGTGCCAGCAGCACCTCGCCGGGAGTAGCCTTGGAGACCCAGTACTTC. V is TRBV7-2 and J is TRBJ2-5; maybe TRBD2 (6 bases). The CDR3 spans 16 residues. V was pared by 5 bases and J by 5 bases, with 21 bases between. Germline CDR1 and CDR2: SGHTA and FQGNSA.

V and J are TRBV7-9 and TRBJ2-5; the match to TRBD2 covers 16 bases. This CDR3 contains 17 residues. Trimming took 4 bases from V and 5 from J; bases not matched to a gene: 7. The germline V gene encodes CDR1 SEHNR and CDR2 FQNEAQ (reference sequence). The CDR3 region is CASSSGTSGGARETQYF. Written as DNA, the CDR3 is TGTGCCAGCAGCTCCGGGACTAGCGGGGGGGCCAGGGAGACCCAGTACTTC. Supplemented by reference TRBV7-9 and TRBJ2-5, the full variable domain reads DTGVSQNPRHKITKRGQNVTFRCDPISEHNRLYWYRQTLGQGPEFLTYFQNEAQLEKSRLLSDRFSAERPKGSFSTLEIQRTEQGDSAMYLCASSSGTSGGARETQYFGPGTRLLVL.

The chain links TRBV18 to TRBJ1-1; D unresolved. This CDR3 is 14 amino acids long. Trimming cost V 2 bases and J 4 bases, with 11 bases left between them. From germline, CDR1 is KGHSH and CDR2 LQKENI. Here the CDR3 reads CASSPSVSLTEAFF. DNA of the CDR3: TGTGCCAGCTCACCAAGTGTGAGCCTCACTGAAGCTTTCTTT.

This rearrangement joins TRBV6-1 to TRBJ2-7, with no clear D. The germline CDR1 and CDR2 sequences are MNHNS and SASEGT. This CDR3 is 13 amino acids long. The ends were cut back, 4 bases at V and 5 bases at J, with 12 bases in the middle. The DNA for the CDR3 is TGTGCCAGCAGTGGCCTGGCGTTGGACGAGCAGTACTTC. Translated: CASSGLALDEQYF.

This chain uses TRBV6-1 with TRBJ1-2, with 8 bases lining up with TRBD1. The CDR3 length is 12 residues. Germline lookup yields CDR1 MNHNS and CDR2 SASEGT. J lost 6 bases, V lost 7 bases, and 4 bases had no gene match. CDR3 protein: CASTDRDHGYTF. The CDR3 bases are TGTGCCAGCACGGACAGGGACCATGGCTACACCTTC.

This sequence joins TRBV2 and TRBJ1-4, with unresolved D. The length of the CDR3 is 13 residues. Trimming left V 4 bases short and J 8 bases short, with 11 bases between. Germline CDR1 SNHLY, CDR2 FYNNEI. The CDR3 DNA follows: TGTGCCAGCAGTGTTCGATTTGGCGAAAAACTGTTTTTT. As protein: CASSVRFGEKLFF.

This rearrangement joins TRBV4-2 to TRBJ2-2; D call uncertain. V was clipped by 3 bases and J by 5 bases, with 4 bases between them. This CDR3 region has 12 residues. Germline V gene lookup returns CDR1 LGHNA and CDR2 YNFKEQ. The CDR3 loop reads CASSQTTGELFF. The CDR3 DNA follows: TGTGCCAGCAGCCAGACAACCGGGGAGCTGTTTTTT.

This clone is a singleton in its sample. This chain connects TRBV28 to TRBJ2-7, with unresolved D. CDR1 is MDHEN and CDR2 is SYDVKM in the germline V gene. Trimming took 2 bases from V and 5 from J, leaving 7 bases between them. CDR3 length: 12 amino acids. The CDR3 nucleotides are TGTGCCAGCAGTTTAGGGCTCGACGAGCAGTACTTC. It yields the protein CASSLGLDEQYF.

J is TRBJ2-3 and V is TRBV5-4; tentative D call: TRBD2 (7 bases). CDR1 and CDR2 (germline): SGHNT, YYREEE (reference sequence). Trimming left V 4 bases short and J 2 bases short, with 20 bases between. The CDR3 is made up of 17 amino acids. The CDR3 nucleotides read TGTGCCAGCAGCCGAGGTAGGGGGGGTGGATTCACAGATACGCAGTATTTT. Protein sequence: CASSRGRGGGFTDTQYF.

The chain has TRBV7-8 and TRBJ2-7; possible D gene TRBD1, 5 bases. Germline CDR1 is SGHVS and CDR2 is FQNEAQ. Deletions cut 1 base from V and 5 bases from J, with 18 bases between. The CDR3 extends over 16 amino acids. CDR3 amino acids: CASSLGLVPGQNEQYF. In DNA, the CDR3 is TGTGCCAGCAGCTTAGGCCTGGTCCCAGGGCAGAACGAGCAGTACTTC.

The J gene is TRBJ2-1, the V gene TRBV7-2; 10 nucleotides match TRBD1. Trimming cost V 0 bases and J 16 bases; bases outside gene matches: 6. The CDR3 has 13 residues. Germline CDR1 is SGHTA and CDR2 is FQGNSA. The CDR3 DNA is TGTGCCAGCAGCTTAGCCGTGGGACAGGGGCAATTCTTC. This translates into CASSLAVGQGQFF.

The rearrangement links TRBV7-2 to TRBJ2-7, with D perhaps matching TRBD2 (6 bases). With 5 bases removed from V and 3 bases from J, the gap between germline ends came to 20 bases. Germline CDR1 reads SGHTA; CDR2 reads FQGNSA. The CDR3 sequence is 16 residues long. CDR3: CASSTGGGARHYEQYF. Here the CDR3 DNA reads TGTGCCAGCAGCACCGGTGGCGGGGCCCGACACTACGAGCAGTACTTC.

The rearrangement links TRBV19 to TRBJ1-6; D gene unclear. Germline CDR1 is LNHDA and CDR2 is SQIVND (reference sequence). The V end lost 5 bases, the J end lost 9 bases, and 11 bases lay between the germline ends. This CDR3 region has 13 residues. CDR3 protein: CASSHPGSSPLHF. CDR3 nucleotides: TGTGCCAGTAGTCATCCAGGTAGTTCACCCCTCCACTTT.

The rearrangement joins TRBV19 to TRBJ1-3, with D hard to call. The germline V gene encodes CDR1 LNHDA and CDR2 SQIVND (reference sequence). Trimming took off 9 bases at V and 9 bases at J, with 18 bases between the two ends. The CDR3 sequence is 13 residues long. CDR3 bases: TGTGCCAGCAAAAGTCGCATAGGTTCCACCATATATTTT. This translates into CASKSRIGSTIYF.

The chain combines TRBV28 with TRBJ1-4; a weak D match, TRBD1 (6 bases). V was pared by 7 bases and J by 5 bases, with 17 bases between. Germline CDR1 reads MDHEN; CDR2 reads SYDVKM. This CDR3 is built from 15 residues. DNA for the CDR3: TGTGCCAGCACCTGGGGGTGGCAGGGGAATGAAAAACTGTTTTTT. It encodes CASTWGWQGNEKLFF.